This is a list of T cell receptor beta chains from one sample in a study of T cell responses to AZD1222 COVID-19 vaccine. TCRdb's copy holds only in-frame clones and misses some; the assay was immunoSEQ multiplex PCR. The sample yields about 110,000 clones, 85% to 90% seen once. The sample consisted of peripheral blood, taken on day 0 of AZD1222 vaccination. The receptors shown here come from an adult in good health. Each CDR3 is given with its conserved first and last residue. Fields, in order: V gene, CDR3 length, J gene, clone size, D gene, CDR3 protein, CDR3 DNA. The D gene is left open where the match is weak. Rows may omit the clone size; those that give it use once, few, many or a size class.

>TRBV18|16|TRBJ1-1|.|TRBD1
CASSPFGQGANTEAFF
TGTGCCAGCTCACCATTTGGACAGGGGGCGAACACTGAAGCTTTCTTT
>TRBV5-5|13|TRBJ1-3|once|.
CASSASSGNTIYF
TGTGCCAGCAGCGCGAGCTCTGGAAACACCATATATTTT
>TRBV5-1|16|TRBJ2-3|.|.
CASSLAGAGNQLTQYF
TGCGCCAGCAGCTTGGCAGGGGCGGGGAACCAGTTGACGCAGTATTTT
>TRBV6-1|14|TRBJ2-5|.|.
CASSDPPGDETQYF
TGTGCCAGCAGTGACCCCCCCGGGGATGAGACCCAGTACTTC
>TRBV27|15|TRBJ2-7|.|TRBD1
CASSLGTGPGYEQYF
TGTGCCAGCAGTTTGGGGACAGGGCCTGGGTACGAGCAGTACTTC
>TRBV2|13|TRBJ2-5|.|.
CASSEEQLETQYF
TGTGCCAGCAGTGAGGAACAGTTAGAGACCCAGTACTTC
>TRBV5-4|13|TRBJ1-3|.|.
CASSLERGNTIYF
TGTGCCAGCAGCTTGGAGCGTGGAAACACCATATATTTT
>TRBV12-3/TRBV12-4|11|TRBJ1-1|few|.
CASSSGQSAFF
TGTGCCAGCAGTTCAGGACAGTCAGCTTTCTTT
>TRBV3-1/TRBV3-2|14|TRBJ1-1|once|.
CASSQRTQNTEAFF
TGTGCCAGCAGCCAGCGGACACAGAACACTGAAGCTTTCTTT
>TRBV7-9|13|TRBJ1-4|.|.
CASSTGLDEKLFF
TGTGCCAGCAGTACAGGTTTGGATGAAAAACTGTTTTTT
>TRBV28|13|TRBJ1-1|.|.
CASSRTVNTEAFF
TGTGCCAGCAGCAGGACGGTGAACACTGAAGCTTTCTTT
>TRBV29-1|15|TRBJ2-3|.|.
CSVASGRDGPDTQYF
TGCAGCGTTGCAAGCGGGCGGGACGGGCCAGATACGCAGTATTTT
>TRBV9|13|TRBJ1-1|.|.
CASSVVVSTEAFF
TGTGCCAGCAGCGTAGTTGTTTCCACTGAAGCTTTCTTT
>TRBV4-2|13|TRBJ2-1|.|.
CASSPTPHNEQFF
TGTGCCAGCAGCCCGACTCCCCACAATGAGCAGTTCTTC
>TRBV5-1|15|TRBJ1-1|.|.
CASSPRESSNTEAFF
TGCGCCAGCAGCCCAAGAGAGAGTTCGAACACTGAAGCTTTCTTT